Below are 32 T cell receptor beta chains sequenced from a single sample in a study of T cell clonotyping in hematopoietic cell transplantation. Time point in this sample: recipient sample about 28 days before transplant, after cytoreduction. Here immunoSEQ multiplex PCR was the method, and the copy in TCRdb shows in-frame clones only, minus some. The sample has 25,000 to 30,000 clones; under 95% are singletons. The specimen comprised peripheral blood mononuclear cells, sampled before stem cell transplant. The receptor set was obtained from a man in his forties or fifties with acute myeloid leukemia. Some clones in this sample may be carry-over from other donors' samples.

The rearrangement links TRBV19 to TRBJ2-3; D is ambiguous. Germline-derived CDR1 and CDR2 are LNHDA and SQIVND (reference sequence). Trimming removed 5 bases at V and 1 base at J, with 4 bases between. This CDR3 spans 12 amino acids. In DNA, the CDR3 is TGTGCCAGTAGTGTGGGCACAGATACGCAGTATTTT. Amino acid sequence: CASSVGTDTQYF.

The rearrangement links TRBV6-5 to TRBJ2-3; a weak D match, TRBD2 (6 bases). The CDR3 length is 14 residues. The germline V gene has CDR1 MNHEY and CDR2 SVGAGI. With 11 bases removed from V and 0 bases from J, the gap between germline ends came to 15 bases. CDR3 nucleotide sequence: TGTGCCTCAAACCAGCGGGCTAGCACAGATACGCAGTATTTT. As protein: CASNQRASTDTQYF.

CDR3 in amino acids: CASLAAGDSPLHF. The CDR3 nucleotides read TGTGCCAGCTTGGCGGCGGGGGATTCACCCCTCCACTTT. The chain recombines TRBV7-2 with TRBJ1-6; maybe TRBD1 (5 bases). The CDR3 has 13 residues. The ends were cut back, 8 bases at V and 8 bases at J, with 13 bases in the middle. Germline lookup yields CDR1 SGHTA and CDR2 FQGNSA.

The chain uses TRBV11-2 and TRBJ2-3; possibly TRBD1 for D (6 bases). Germline lookup yields CDR1 SGHAT and CDR2 FQNNGV. Trimming shortened V by 3 bases and J by 3 bases, and 16 bases separated the two germline ends. The CDR3 length is 16 residues. The CDR3 loop is CASSFGGRGRTDTQYF. Here the CDR3 DNA reads TGTGCCAGCAGCTTTGGTGGCAGGGGAAGGACAGATACGCAGTATTTT.

Here the CDR3 reads CASSLPWTGKETQYF. The CDR3 DNA reads as TGTGCCAGCAGCCTACCTTGGACAGGGAAGGAGACCCAGTACTTC. This chain links TRBV7-9 with TRBJ2-5; 8 nucleotides align to TRBD1. The CDR3 is 15 amino acids. Germline lookup yields CDR1 SEHNR and CDR2 FQNEAQ (reference sequence). The trim removed 5 bases at V and 5 bases at J, leaving 10 bases unmatched.

The genes are TRBV7-2 and TRBJ1-2; maybe TRBD1 (6 bases). This CDR3 region has 16 residues. The V end lost 1 base, the J end lost 2 bases, and 14 bases lay between the germline ends. Germline-derived CDR1 and CDR2 are SGHTA and FQGNSA. The CDR3, as DNA: TGTGCCAGCAGCTTAGGGGGGTACAGGGAAAACTATGGCTACACCTTC. Translation gives CASSLGGYRENYGYTF.

This chain uses TRBV13 with TRBJ2-7; D gene ambiguous. The CDR3 extends over 14 amino acids. Germline loops: CDR1 PRHDT, CDR2 FYEKMQ (reference sequence). The ends were cut back, 5 bases at V and 2 bases at J, with 13 bases in the middle. This CDR3 is CASSQMLTPYEQYF. The DNA for the CDR3 is TGTGCCAGCAGCCAGATGCTTACCCCCTACGAGCAGTACTTC.

The chain employs TRBV20-1 and TRBJ2-1; maybe TRBD1 (6 bases). Trimming removed 5 bases at V and 9 bases at J, with 11 bases between. CDR1 is DFQATT, CDR2 SNEGSKA, per germline (reference sequence). The CDR3 sequence is 11 residues long. The CDR3 reads CSAVQGAEQFF. As DNA, the CDR3 is TGCAGTGCTGTACAGGGTGCTGAGCAGTTCTTC.

This chain links TRBV5-1 with TRBJ1-4; 7 positions match TRBD1. There are 15 residues in the CDR3. V shed 4 bases and J 4 bases; nucleotides not matched to a gene: 7. Germline V gene data show CDR1 as SGHRS and CDR2 as YFSETQ. The CDR3 DNA reads as TGCGCCAGCAGCCCTAGGACAGGCGATAATGAAAAACTGTTTTTT. This gives the protein CASSPRTGDNEKLFF.

The chain recombines TRBV7-2 with TRBJ2-7, with no clear D. V was trimmed by 2 bases and J by 3 bases, leaving 14 bases between them. Germline values: CDR1 SGHTA, CDR2 FQGNSA. The CDR3 loop spans 15 amino acids. Here the CDR3 DNA reads TGTGCCAGCAGCTTAAGCACCGGCGCCTACTACGAGCAGTACTTC. Encoded protein: CASSLSTGAYYEQYF.

This chain links TRBV4-1 with TRBJ2-2; 10 bases agree with TRBD2. CDR1 and CDR2 (germline): MGHRA, YSYEKL. This CDR3 comprises 17 residues. Trimming took 1 base from V and 3 from J; bases not matched to a gene: 5. The CDR3 spells CASSQGAGGSDTGELFF. The CDR3 region has the DNA TGCGCCAGCAGCCAAGGAGCGGGGGGGTCGGACACCGGGGAGCTGTTTTTT.

V and J are TRBV2 and TRBJ2-1; 9 bases fit TRBD1. The CDR3 is made up of 13 amino acids. Per the germline V gene, CDR1 is SNHLY and CDR2 is FYNNEI. The junction had 5 bases not matched to a gene; V was cut back by 5 bases and J by 9 bases. CDR3 bases: TGTGCCAGCAGTATGGACAGGGGTGTTGAGCAGTTCTTC. It translates to CASSMDRGVEQFF.

This clone came up a few times. The chain carries TRBV29-1 and TRBJ2-7; D gene ambiguous. The CDR3 covers 12 residues. Per germline, CDR1 SQVTM and CDR2 ANQGSEA. V was clipped by 3 bases and J by 0 bases, with 6 bases between them. CDR3 DNA sequence: TGCAGCGTTGAGGGCCCCTCCTACGAGCAGTACTTC. Translating it yields CSVEGPSYEQYF.

The genes are TRBV4-3 and TRBJ2-1; D gene ambiguous. Trimming took 1 base from V and 5 from J, leaving 9 bases between them. The CDR3 extends over 14 amino acids. Looked up from germline, CDR1 is LGHNA and CDR2 is YSLEER. This chain's CDR3 is CASSQVGRDNEQFF. The CDR3 coding sequence is TGCGCCAGCAGCCAAGTGGGCCGGGACAATGAGCAGTTCTTC.

V and J are TRBV28 and TRBJ2-4; 8 bases agree with TRBD1. The V gene end was trimmed by 4 bases and the J gene end by 6 bases; junction bases not matched to a gene: 5. CDR3 length equals 14 residues. Germline CDR1 and CDR2: MDHEN and SYDVKM. The DNA for the CDR3 is TGTGCCAGCAGTTCTCAGGGGGCGGGAAACATTCAGTACTTC. Translating gives CASSSQGAGNIQYF. The full variable domain, rest sourced from reference TRBV28 and TRBJ2-4, is DVKVTQSSRYLVKRTGEKVFLECVQDMDHENMFWYRQDPGLGLRLIYFSYDVKMKEKGDIPEGYSVSREKKERFSLILESASTNQTSMYLCASSSQGAGNIQYFGAGTRLSVL.

The chain carries TRBV5-4 and TRBJ2-5, with 9 bases fitting TRBD2. With V trimmed by 4 bases and J by 4 bases, 11 bases remained unmatched. The germline V gene has CDR1 SGHNT and CDR2 YYREEE (reference sequence). CDR3 size: 16 residues. The CDR3 sequence is CASSGGSSGVGETQYF. In nucleotides, the CDR3 is TGTGCCAGCAGCGGCGGGTCTAGCGGGGTCGGAGAGACCCAGTACTTC.

This chain connects TRBV7-8 to TRBJ2-7, with 9 positions matching TRBD1. V was clipped by 1 base and J by 5 bases; unmatched bases: 9. The CDR3 loop spans 16 amino acids. Germline CDR1 is SGHVS and CDR2 is FQNEAQ. CDR3 DNA sequence: TGTGCCAGCAGCTTAGTGACCGGGACAGGGTCTCACGAGCAGTACTTC. It is translated as CASSLVTGTGSHEQYF. The full variable domain, its missing parts supplied by reference TRBV7-8 and TRBJ2-7, is GAGVSQSPRYKVAKRGQDVALRCDPISGHVSLFWYQQALGQGPEFLTYFQNEAQLDKSGLPSDRFFAERPEGSVSTLKIQRTQQEDSAVYLCASSLVTGTGSHEQYFGPGTRLTVT.

This clone was recorded only once. The chain combines TRBV7-8 with TRBJ1-1; 9 positions agree with TRBD1. The CDR3 contains 13 residues. From germline, CDR1 is SGHVS and CDR2 FQNEAQ. V trimming: 5 bases; J trimming: 10 bases; junction bases outside the gene matches: 8. The CDR3 spells CASSPLGTGIAFF. The CDR3 DNA is TGTGCCAGCAGCCCCCTTGGGACAGGGATAGCTTTCTTT.

The J gene is TRBJ1-4, the V gene TRBV6-5, with TRBD1 identical over 9 bases. Germline loops: CDR1 MNHEY, CDR2 SVGAGI. The V and J ends lost 6 bases and 8 bases, in that order; junction bases with no gene match: 10. This CDR3 comprises 15 residues. CDR3 coding DNA: TGTGCCAGCAGGACTGGACAGGGGAGGACCGAAAAACTGTTTTTT. Its protein product is CASRTGQGRTEKLFF.

Here the CDR3 reads CASSQRAGQDNSPLHF. The CDR3 DNA is TGTGCCAGCTCCCAAAGAGCGGGACAGGATAATTCACCCCTCCACTTT. The chain combines TRBV18 with TRBJ1-6; 8 bases are shared with TRBD1. This CDR3 comprises 16 residues. Trimming at V came to 6 bases and at J to 5 bases, leaving 9 bases not matched to a gene. Looked up from germline, CDR1 is KGHSH and CDR2 is LQKENI.

The chain carries TRBV11-2 and TRBJ2-3; 10 bases match TRBD2. J was trimmed by 1 base and V by 3 bases; bases with no gene match: 13. The CDR3 loop spans 19 amino acids. The V gene's germline CDR1 is SGHAT and CDR2 FQNNGV. CDR3 amino acids: CASSFSLAGVRAGTDTQYF. Here the CDR3 DNA reads TGTGCCAGCAGCTTCTCCCTAGCGGGAGTAAGGGCGGGCACAGATACGCAGTATTTT.

J is TRBJ2-6 and V is TRBV7-2; no clear D. The CDR3 length is 14 residues. Germline V gene data show CDR1 as SGHTA and CDR2 as FQGNSA. Trimming took 5 bases from V and 0 from J, leaving 5 bases between them. The CDR3 DNA sequence: TGTGCCAGCAGCGGACGCTCTGGGGCCAACGTCCTGACTTTC. Protein product: CASSGRSGANVLTF.

The chain has TRBV12-5 and TRBJ2-3; no definite D call. Trimming took off 2 bases at V and 6 bases at J, with 3 bases between the two ends. The CDR3 consists of 11 residues. CDR1 LGHNT and CDR2 FRNRAP come from the germline V gene. The CDR3 coding sequence is TGTGCTAGTGGTTTGAGTGATACGCAGTATTTT. Residues: CASGLSDTQYF.

The CDR3 loop reads CASSIGSGNTIYF. For the CDR3, the DNA is TGTGCCAGTAGTATCGGGTCCGGAAACACCATATATTTT. V and J are TRBV19 and TRBJ1-3, with D unresolved. The CDR3 totals 13 residues. Germline assignment: CDR1 LNHDA and CDR2 SQIVND (reference sequence). The germline V and J ends were trimmed by 3 bases and 4 bases, with 7 bases remaining between them.

The chain recombines TRBV4-2 with TRBJ1-1, with a tentative D call TRBD1 (5 bases). CDR1 and CDR2 from the germline V gene are LGHNA and YNFKEQ. CDR3 length: 13 residues. With 1 base removed from V and 5 bases from J, the gap between germline ends came to 8 bases. CDR3 residues: CASSQARGTEAFF. In DNA form, the CDR3 reads TGTGCCAGCAGCCAAGCAAGGGGAACTGAAGCTTTCTTT.

The genes are TRBV7-2 and TRBJ2-7; D unclear. Trimming cost V 2 bases and J 5 bases, with 10 bases left between them. Germline V lookup: CDR1 SGHTA, CDR2 FQGNSA. The CDR3 runs to 13 residues. In DNA, the CDR3 is TGTGCCAGCAGCTTAAACGGTTGGGACGAGCAGTACTTC. Amino acid sequence: CASSLNGWDEQYF.

This chain connects TRBV7-9 to TRBJ2-7; D is possibly TRBD2 (7 bases). V was trimmed by 5 bases and J by 6 bases, leaving 20 bases between them. CDR1 is SEHNR, CDR2 FQNEAQ, per germline (reference sequence). The CDR3 is 15 residues long. DNA of the CDR3: TGTGCCAGCAGCAAAGGGGGGGTAACTAAAGCCGAGCAGTACTTC. Translation gives CASSKGGVTKAEQYF.

V is TRBV5-1 and J is TRBJ2-7; 7 bases agree with TRBD1. From germline, CDR1 is SGHRS and CDR2 YFSETQ. Trimming cost V 4 bases and J 3 bases; bases outside gene matches: 1. The CDR3 is 12 residues long. CDR3 amino acids: CASSGTVYEQYF. In DNA, the CDR3 is TGCGCCAGCAGCGGGACAGTCTACGAGCAGTACTTC.

The chain uses TRBV10-3 and TRBJ2-2; unclear D gene. This CDR3 is built from 14 residues. Germline CDR1 reads ENHRY; CDR2 reads SYGVKD. Trimming left V 9 bases short and J 3 bases short, with 14 bases between. The CDR3 region is CAIRTASYTGELFF. The CDR3 nucleotides are TGTGCCATTAGGACGGCGAGTTACACCGGGGAGCTGTTTTTT.

The V call is TRBV7-9, the J call TRBJ2-2; 9 nucleotides align to TRBD1. The CDR3 is made up of 15 amino acids. The V and J ends lost 4 bases and 4 bases, in that order; junction bases with no gene match: 4. Germline CDR1 is SEHNR and CDR2 is FQNEAQ (reference sequence). This chain's CDR3 is CASSSDRGPTGELFF. CDR3 bases: TGTGCCAGCAGCTCGGACAGGGGACCCACCGGGGAGCTGTTTTTT.

The chain has TRBV29-1 and TRBJ2-7, with D perhaps TRBD2 (6 bases). CDR3 length equals 13 residues. V was cut by 6 bases and J by 2 bases, with 14 bases left in between. In germline, CDR1 is SQVTM, CDR2 ANQGSEA. CDR3 residues: CSVGRRDPYEQYF. Here the CDR3 DNA reads TGCAGCGTCGGGAGACGGGACCCCTACGAGCAGTACTTC.

This clone has more than one count but fewer than ten. J is TRBJ2-3 and V is TRBV19, with D unresolved. The germline V gene has CDR1 LNHDA and CDR2 SQIVND (reference sequence). V was cut by 6 bases and J by 0 bases, with 10 bases left in between. The CDR3 runs 14 residues. The CDR3 nucleotides read TGTGCCAGTAGACAGACGGGTAGCACAGATACGCAGTATTTT. This encodes CASRQTGSTDTQYF.